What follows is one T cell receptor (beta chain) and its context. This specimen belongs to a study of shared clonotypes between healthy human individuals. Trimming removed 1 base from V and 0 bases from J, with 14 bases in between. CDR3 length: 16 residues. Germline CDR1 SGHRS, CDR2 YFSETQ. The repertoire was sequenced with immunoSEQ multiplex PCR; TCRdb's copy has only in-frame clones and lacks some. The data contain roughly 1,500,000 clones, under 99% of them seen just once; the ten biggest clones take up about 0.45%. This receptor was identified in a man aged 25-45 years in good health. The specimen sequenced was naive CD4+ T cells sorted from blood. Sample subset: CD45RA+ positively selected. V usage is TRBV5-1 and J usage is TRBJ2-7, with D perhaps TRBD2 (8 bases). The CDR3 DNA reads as TGCGCCAGCAGCTTGTCCGGGGGGGACAGCTCCTACGAGCAGTACTTC. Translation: CASSLSGGDSSYEQYF.